This is a list of T cell receptor beta chains from one sample in a study of blood T cell repertoires in COVID-19. TCRdb's table, derived via immunoSEQ multiplex PCR, lists solely in-frame clones and lacks some. The data show approximately 230,000 clones, around 86% seen once. Input material: PBMCs or T cells enriched from blood (not recorded which). The receptor set was obtained from a man aged 35-49 years who had recovered from COVID-19. The CDR3 runs from the conserved cysteine through the conserved F or W. A D gene is named only where the DNA matches it firmly. For some rows the clone size is stated as once, few or many, or as a class when expanded; others skip it.

D | J | V | size | DNA | CDR3
- | TRBJ1-1 | TRBV30 | - | TGTGCCTGGACTCCCTTTGCTGAAGCTTTCTTT | CAWTPFAEAFF
TRBD1 | TRBJ1-4 | TRBV5-4 | - | TGTGCCAGCAGCAACAGGGGACAAGATAATGAAAAACTGTTTTTT | CASSNRGQDNEKLFF
TRBD1 | TRBJ2-3 | TRBV23-1 | - | TGCGCCAGCAGTCAGAAGGACAGGGAGGCAGATACGCAGTATTTT | CASSQKDREADTQYF
TRBD1 | TRBJ2-5 | TRBV29-1 | - | TGCAGCGTTGGACAGGGGGGCGAGACCCAGTACTTC | CSVGQGGETQYF
TRBD1 | TRBJ2-7 | TRBV5-1 | once | TGCGCCAGCAGTCAATCCCCGAGACAGGGGTCCTACGAGCAGTACTTC | CASSQSPRQGSYEQYF
TRBD2 | TRBJ2-2 | TRBV10-3 | - | TGTGCCATCAGTGCACGGGCGGGAGGGCCCGACACCGGGGAGCTGTTTTTT | CAISARAGGPDTGELFF
- | TRBJ1-4 | TRBV6-5 | - | TGTGCCAGCACCAGATATGAAAAACTGTTTTTT | CASTRYEKLFF
TRBD1 | TRBJ1-2 | TRBV28 | once | TGTGCCAGCAGTTGGACAGGGGACTGGGATGGCTACACCTTC | CASSWTGDWDGYTF
- | TRBJ2-7 | TRBV28 | - | TGTGCCAGGAAATCTAGGGGTTACGAGCAGTACTTC | CARKSRGYEQYF
- | TRBJ1-2 | TRBV21-1 | - | TGTGCCAGCAGGAAGGGACAGGGAGCCCCTGAAAACTATGGCTACACCTTC | CASRKGQGAPENYGYTF
- | TRBJ1-6 | TRBV2 | few | TGTGCCAGCAAACAGAATAATTCACCCCTCCACTTT | CASKQNNSPLHF
- | TRBJ2-1 | TRBV11-2 | - | TGTGCCAGCAGCTTAGTTCCGAGGAGCTCCTACAATGAGCAGTTCTTC | CASSLVPRSSYNEQFF
TRBD2 | TRBJ2-1 | TRBV7-2 | - | TGTGCCAGCAGCCTCGCGGGACTAGCGGGAGGGAACAATGAGCAGTTCTTC | CASSLAGLAGGNNEQFF
TRBD1 | TRBJ1-2 | TRBV28 | once | TGTGCCAGCAGTGTCACAGGGGGCAATGGCTACACCTTC | CASSVTGGNGYTF
- | TRBJ1-5 | TRBV30 | - | TGTGCCTGGAATGGAGGTCAGCTCAATCAGCCCCAGCATTTT | CAWNGGQLNQPQHF
- | TRBJ1-2 | TRBV5-4 | - | TGTGCCAGCAGCCATAAGGGAGCCCAATATGGCTACACCTTC | CASSHKGAQYGYTF
- | TRBJ2-1 | TRBV7-9 | - | TGTGCCAGCAGCAACAGCAGGGATGGCTCCTACAATGAGCAGTTCTTC | CASSNSRDGSYNEQFF
TRBD2 | TRBJ2-3 | TRBV19 | - | TGTGCCAGTAGCCCACCTCCACTGACTAGCTCGACACCAGATACGCAGTATTTT | CASSPPPLTSSTPDTQYF
TRBD1 | TRBJ2-7 | TRBV3-1/TRBV3-2 | - | TGTGCCAGCAGCCAAACAGGGGTTGTGCAGTACTTC | CASSQTGVVQYF
TRBD2 | TRBJ2-3 | TRBV5-4 | - | TGTGCCAGCAGCTTGTTGACTAGCGGGGCCACAGATACGCAGTATTTT | CASSLLTSGATDTQYF
TRBD1 | TRBJ2-2 | TRBV7-3 | - | TGTGCCAGCAGCCCGGACAGGGCGGTCACCGGGGAGCTGTTTTTT | CASSPDRAVTGELFF
- | TRBJ2-7 | TRBV19 | - | TGTGCCAGTAGTATGGGTCAGACTAACGAGCAGTACTTC | CASSMGQTNEQYF
TRBD2 | TRBJ2-7 | TRBV11-2 | - | TGTGCCAGCAGCGAATTCGGGACTAGCAGAGGGGAGCAGTACTTC | CASSEFGTSRGEQYF
TRBD1 | TRBJ1-4 | TRBV30 | - | TGTGCCTGGAGAAAGGAGGGACAGGGGAATGAAAAACTGTTTTTT | CAWRKEGQGNEKLFF
- | TRBJ2-1 | TRBV5-5 | - | TGTGCCAGCAGCTTGCTGGCAGGGGTCAACTACAATGAGCAGTTCTTC | CASSLLAGVNYNEQFF
- | TRBJ2-7 | TRBV6-1 | - | TGTGCCAGCAGTGAAACATACGAGCAGTACTTC | CASSETYEQYF
TRBD2 | TRBJ2-2 | TRBV5-1 | once | TGCGCCAGCAGCGACATTCAGCGGGAGGGCCGCGGCGGGGAGCTGTTTTTT | CASSDIQREGRGGELFF
TRBD2 | TRBJ2-1 | TRBV3-1/TRBV3-2 | - | TGTGCCAGCAGCCAAGTAGGGACTAGCGGGAGAGTTTACAATGAGCAGTTCTTC | CASSQVGTSGRVYNEQFF
- | TRBJ2-3 | TRBV9 | - | TGTGCCAGCAGCGTGACTAGCACAGATACGCAGTATTTT | CASSVTSTDTQYF
- | TRBJ1-1 | TRBV9 | - | TGTGCCAGCAGCGTAGGCCTCGTGGGGGCGAGCACTGAAGCTTTCTTT | CASSVGLVGASTEAFF
TRBD1 | TRBJ1-2 | TRBV27 | - | TGTGCCAGCAGTTCCTTCGGACAGGGGGCAGACGGTGGCTACACCTTC | CASSSFGQGADGGYTF
TRBD2 | TRBJ2-7 | TRBV6-5 | - | TGTGCCAGCAGCCCGGGGGGGGAACGCTACGAGCAGTACTTC | CASSPGGERYEQYF
- | TRBJ2-5 | TRBV5-1 | few | TGCGCCAGCAGCCCGACTGGCCAAGAGACCCAGTACTTC | CASSPTGQETQYF
- | TRBJ1-4 | TRBV3-1/TRBV3-2 | - | TGTGCCAGCAGCCTTCCTCACTCCCGGGGAAATGAAAAACTGTTTTTT | CASSLPHSRGNEKLFF
TRBD1 | TRBJ2-7 | TRBV7-2 | - | TGTGCCAGCAGCCGGGGACAGACTGACGAGCAGTACTTC | CASSRGQTDEQYF
TRBD2 | TRBJ2-7 | TRBV7-3 | - | TGTGCCAGCAGCTCGGGAGCGGGGGCGGCCCGCGAGCAGTACTTC | CASSSGAGAAREQYF
TRBD1 | TRBJ2-7 | TRBV30 | - | TGTGCCTGGAGTGTAGGATGGGGGACAGGGATCTCCTACGAGCAGTACTTC | CAWSVGWGTGISYEQYF